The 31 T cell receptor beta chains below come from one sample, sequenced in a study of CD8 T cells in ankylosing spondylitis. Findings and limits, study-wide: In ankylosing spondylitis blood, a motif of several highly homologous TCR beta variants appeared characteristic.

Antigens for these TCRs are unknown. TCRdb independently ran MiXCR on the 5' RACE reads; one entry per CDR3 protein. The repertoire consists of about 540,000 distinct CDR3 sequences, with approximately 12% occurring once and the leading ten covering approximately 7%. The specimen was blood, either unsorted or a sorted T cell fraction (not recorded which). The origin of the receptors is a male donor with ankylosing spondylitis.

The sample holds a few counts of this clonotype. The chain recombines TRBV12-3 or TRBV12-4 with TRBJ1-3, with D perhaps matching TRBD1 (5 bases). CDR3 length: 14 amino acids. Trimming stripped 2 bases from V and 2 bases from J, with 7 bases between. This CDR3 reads CASSLPRAGNTIYF. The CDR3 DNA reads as TGTGCCAGCAGTTTACCCAGGGCTGGAAACACCATATATTTT.

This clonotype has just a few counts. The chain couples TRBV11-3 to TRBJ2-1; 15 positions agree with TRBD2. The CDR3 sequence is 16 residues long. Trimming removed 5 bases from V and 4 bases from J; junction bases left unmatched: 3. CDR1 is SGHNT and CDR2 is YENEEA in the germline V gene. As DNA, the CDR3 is TGTGCCAGCAGCCTAGGGACTAGCGGGAGGTACAATGAGCAGTTCTTC. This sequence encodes CASSLGTSGRYNEQFF.

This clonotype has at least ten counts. This chain's CDR3 is CASSSRDDTQYF. The CDR3 nucleotides are TGCGCCAGCAGCTCGAGGGATGATACGCAGTATTTT. The chain links TRBV5-1 to TRBJ2-3; TRBD2 is a possible D gene (5 bases). The V and J ends lost 3 bases and 6 bases respectively, with 8 bases between them. CDR1 is SGHRS and CDR2 is YFSETQ in the germline V gene. The CDR3 has 12 residues.

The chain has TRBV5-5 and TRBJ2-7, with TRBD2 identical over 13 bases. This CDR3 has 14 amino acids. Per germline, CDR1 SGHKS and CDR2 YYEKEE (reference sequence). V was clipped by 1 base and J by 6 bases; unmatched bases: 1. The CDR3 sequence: CASSLTSGRVEQYV. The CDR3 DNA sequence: TGTGCCAGCAGCTTGACTAGCGGGAGGGTCGAGCAGTACGTC.

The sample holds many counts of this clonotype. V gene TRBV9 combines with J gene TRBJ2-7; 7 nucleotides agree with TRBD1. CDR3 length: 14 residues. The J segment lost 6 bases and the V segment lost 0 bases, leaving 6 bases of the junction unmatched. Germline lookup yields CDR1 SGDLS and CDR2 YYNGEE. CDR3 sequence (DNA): TGTGCCAGCAGCGTAGGAGACAGGGAATCCGAGCAGTACTTC. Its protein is CASSVGDRESEQYF.

CDR3 residues: CASSLMLAGASSGANVLTF. The DNA of the CDR3 is TGTGCCAGCAGCCTTATGCTAGCGGGAGCATCCTCTGGGGCCAACGTCCTGACTTTC. The chain has TRBV11-2 and TRBJ2-6; TRBD2 agrees at 10 bases. Trimming removed 5 bases from V and 0 bases from J; junction bases left unmatched: 10. Germline V gives CDR1 SGHAT, CDR2 FQNNGV. The CDR3 runs 19 residues.

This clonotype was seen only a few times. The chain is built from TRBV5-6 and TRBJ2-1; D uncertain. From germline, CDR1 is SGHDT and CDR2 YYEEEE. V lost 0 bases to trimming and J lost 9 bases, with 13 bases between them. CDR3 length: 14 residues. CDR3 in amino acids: CASSLGARDGEQFF. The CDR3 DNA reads TGTGCCAGCAGCTTGGGTGCGCGAGATGGTGAGCAGTTCTTC.

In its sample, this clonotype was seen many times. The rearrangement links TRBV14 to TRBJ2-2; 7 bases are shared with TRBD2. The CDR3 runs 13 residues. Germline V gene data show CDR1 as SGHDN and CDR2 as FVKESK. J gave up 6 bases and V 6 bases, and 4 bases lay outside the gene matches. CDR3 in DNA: TGTGCCAGCAGGCCCGCGGGAGCCGGGGAGCTGTTTTTT. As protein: CASRPAGAGELFF.

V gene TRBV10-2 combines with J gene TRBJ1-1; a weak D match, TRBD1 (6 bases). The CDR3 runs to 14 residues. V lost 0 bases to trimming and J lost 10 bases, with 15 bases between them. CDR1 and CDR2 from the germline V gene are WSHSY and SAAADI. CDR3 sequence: CASSESVWGGRAFF. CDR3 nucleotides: TGCGCCAGCAGTGAGTCGGTGTGGGGGGGCCGAGCTTTCTTT.

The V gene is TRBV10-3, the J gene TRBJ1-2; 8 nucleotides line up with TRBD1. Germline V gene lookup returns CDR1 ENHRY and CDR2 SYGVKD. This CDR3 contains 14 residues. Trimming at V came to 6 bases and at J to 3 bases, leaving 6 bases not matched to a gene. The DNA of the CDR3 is TGTGCCATCAGCGACGGACAGGGTGACTATGGCTACACCTTC. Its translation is CAISDGQGDYGYTF.

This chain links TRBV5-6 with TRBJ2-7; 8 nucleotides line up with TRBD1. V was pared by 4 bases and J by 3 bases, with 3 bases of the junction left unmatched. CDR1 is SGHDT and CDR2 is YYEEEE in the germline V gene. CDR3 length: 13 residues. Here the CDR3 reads CASSNTGGYEQYV. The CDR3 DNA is TGTGCCAGCAGCAACACAGGGGGCTACGAGCAGTACGTC.

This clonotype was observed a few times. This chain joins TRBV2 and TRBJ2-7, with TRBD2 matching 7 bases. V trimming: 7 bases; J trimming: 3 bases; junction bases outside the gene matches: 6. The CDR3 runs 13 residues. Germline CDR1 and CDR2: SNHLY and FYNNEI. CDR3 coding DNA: TGTGCCAGCATAGTCCAGCGGGACTACGAGCAGTACTTC. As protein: CASIVQRDYEQYF.

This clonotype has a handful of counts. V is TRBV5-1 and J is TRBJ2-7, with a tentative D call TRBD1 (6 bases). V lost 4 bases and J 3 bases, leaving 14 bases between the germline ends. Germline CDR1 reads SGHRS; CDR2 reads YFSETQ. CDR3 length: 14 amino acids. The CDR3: CASSTPGQHYEQYF. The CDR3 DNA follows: TGCGCCAGCAGCACCCCCGGACAGCACTACGAGCAGTACTTC. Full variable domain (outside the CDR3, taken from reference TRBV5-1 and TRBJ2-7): KAGVTQTPRYLIKTRGQQVTLSCSPISGHRSVSWYQQTPGQGLQFLFEYFSETQRNKGNFPGRFSGRQFSNSRSEMNVSTLELGDSALYLCASSTPGQHYEQYFGPGTRLTVT.

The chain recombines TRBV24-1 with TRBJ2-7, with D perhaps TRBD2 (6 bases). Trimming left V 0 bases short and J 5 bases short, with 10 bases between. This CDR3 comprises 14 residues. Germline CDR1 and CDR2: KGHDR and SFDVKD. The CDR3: CATSDLFGEDEQYF. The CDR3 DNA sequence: TGTGCCACCAGTGATTTGTTCGGGGAGGACGAGCAGTACTTC.

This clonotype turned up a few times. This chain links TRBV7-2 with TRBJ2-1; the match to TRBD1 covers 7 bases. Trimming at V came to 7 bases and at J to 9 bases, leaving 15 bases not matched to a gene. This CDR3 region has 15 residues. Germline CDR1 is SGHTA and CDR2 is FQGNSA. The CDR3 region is CASTPRGTPGSEQFF. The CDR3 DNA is TGTGCCAGCACCCCCAGGGGGACCCCGGGGAGTGAGCAGTTCTTC.

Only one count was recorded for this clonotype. CDR3 DNA sequence: TGTGCCAGCAACGTACTAGCGGGAGGCACCGGGGAGCTGTTTTTT. Its protein product is CASNVLAGGTGELFF. The rearrangement uses TRBV6-1 and TRBJ2-2; the match to TRBD2 covers 12 bases. Germline-derived CDR1 and CDR2 are MNHNS and SASEGT. This CDR3 has 15 amino acids. Losses at the gene ends were 7 bases for V and 4 bases for J; bases not matched to a gene: 4.

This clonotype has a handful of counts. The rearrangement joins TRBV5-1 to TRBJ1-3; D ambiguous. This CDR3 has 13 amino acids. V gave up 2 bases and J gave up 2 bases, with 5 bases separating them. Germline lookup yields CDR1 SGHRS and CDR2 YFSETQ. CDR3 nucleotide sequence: TGCGCCAGCAGCTTCACCCCTGGAAACACCATATATTTT. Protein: CASSFTPGNTIYF. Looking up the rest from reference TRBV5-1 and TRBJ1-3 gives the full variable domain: KAGVTQTPRYLIKTRGQQVTLSCSPISGHRSVSWYQQTPGQGLQFLFEYFSETQRNKGNFPGRFSGRQFSNSRSEMNVSTLELGDSALYLCASSFTPGNTIYFGEGSWLTVV.

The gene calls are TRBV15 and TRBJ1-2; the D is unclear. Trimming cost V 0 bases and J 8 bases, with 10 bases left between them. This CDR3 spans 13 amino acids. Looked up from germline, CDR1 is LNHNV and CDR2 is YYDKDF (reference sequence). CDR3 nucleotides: TGTGCCACCAGCAGAGAAGACAATCGAGGCTACACCTTC. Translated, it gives CATSREDNRGYTF.

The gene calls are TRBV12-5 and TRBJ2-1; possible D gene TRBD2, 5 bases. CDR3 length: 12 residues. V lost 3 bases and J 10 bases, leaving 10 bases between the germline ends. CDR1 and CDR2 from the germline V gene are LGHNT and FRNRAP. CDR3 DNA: TGTGCTAGTGGTTTTTCTAGCCGAGAGCAGTTCTTC. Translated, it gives CASGFSSREQFF. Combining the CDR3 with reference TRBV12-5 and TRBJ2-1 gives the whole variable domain DARVTQTPRHKVTEMGQEVTMRCQPILGHNTVFWYRQTMMQGLELLAYFRNRAPLDDSGMPKDRFSAEMPDATLATLKIQPSEPRDSAVYFCASGFSSREQFFGPGTRLTVL.

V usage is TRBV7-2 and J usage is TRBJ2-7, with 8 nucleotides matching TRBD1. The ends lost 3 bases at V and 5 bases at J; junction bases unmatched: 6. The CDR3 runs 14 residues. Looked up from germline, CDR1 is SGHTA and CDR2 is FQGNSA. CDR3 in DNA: TGTGCCAGCAGCTTCGGACAGGGCGTGCACGAGCAGTACTTC. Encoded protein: CASSFGQGVHEQYF.

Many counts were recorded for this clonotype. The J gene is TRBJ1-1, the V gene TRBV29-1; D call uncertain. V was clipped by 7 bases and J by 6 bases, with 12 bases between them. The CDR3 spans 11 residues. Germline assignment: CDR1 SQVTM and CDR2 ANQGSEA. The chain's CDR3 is CSARTAAEAFF. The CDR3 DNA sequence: TGCAGCGCCCGAACGGCGGCTGAAGCTTTCTTT.

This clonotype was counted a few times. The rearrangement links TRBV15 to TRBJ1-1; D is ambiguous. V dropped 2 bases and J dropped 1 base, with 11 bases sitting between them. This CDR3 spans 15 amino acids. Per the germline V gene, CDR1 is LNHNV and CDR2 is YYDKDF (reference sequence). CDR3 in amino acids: CATSRTPMGNTEAFF. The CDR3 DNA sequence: TGTGCCACCAGCAGAACTCCAATGGGGAACACTGAAGCTTTCTTT.

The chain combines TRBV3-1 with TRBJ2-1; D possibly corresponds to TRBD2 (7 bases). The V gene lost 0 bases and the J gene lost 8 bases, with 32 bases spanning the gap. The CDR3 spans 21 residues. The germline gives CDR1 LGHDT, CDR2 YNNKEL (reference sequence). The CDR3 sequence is CASSQEGAKRAGARGYDEQFF. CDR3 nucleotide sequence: TGTGCCAGCAGCCAAGAAGGGGCTAAAAGGGCGGGAGCGAGGGGGTACGATGAGCAGTTCTTC.

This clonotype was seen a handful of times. The CDR3 coding sequence is TGTGCCAGCAGCTTAGCGGGACGCTCGACCCAGTACTTC. Protein: CASSLAGRSTQYF. The gene calls are TRBV7-2 and TRBJ2-5, with D perhaps assigned TRBD1 or TRBD2 (5 bases each). V lost 0 bases, J lost 7 bases, and 9 bases lay in between. This CDR3 contains 13 residues. Germline CDR1 SGHTA, CDR2 FQGNSA.

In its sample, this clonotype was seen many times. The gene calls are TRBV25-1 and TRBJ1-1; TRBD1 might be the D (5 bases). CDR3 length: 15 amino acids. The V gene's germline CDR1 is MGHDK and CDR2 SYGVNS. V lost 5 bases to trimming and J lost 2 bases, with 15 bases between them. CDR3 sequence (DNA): TGTGCCAGCAGTTCCGGGCGGCAGGGAAACACTGAAGCTTTCTTT. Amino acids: CASSSGRQGNTEAFF.

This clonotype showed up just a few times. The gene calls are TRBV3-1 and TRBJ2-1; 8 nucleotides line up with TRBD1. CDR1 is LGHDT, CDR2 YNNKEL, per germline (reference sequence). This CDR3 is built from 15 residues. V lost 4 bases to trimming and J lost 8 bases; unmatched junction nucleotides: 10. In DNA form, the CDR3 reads TGTGCCAGCAGCCGCACCCGGACAGGGTTCGATGAGCAGTTCTTC. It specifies CASSRTRTGFDEQFF.

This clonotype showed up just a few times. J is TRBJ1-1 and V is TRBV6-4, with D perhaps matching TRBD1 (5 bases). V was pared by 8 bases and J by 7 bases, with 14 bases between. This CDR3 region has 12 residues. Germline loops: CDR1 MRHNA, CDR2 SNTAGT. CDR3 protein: CASCGWDGEAFF. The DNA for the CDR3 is TGTGCCAGCTGTGGGTGGGACGGTGAAGCTTTCTTT.

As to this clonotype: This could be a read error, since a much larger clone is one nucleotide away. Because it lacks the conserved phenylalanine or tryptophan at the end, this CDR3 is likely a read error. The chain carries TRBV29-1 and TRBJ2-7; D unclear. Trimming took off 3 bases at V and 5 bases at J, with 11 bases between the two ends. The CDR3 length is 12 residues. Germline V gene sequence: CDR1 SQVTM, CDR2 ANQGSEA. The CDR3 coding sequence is TGCAGCGTTGAGGGTCATAGGGACGAGCAGTACTCC. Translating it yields CSVEGHRDEQYS.

The CDR3 sequence is CSASDRVYNEQFF. Written as DNA, the CDR3 is TGCAGTGCTTCCGACAGGGTCTACAATGAGCAGTTCTTC. V and J are TRBV20-1 and TRBJ2-1; 7 positions agree with TRBD1. CDR1 is DFQATT, CDR2 SNEGSKA, per germline (reference sequence). CDR3 length: 13 amino acids. V lost 5 bases to trimming and J lost 3 bases; unmatched junction nucleotides: 4.

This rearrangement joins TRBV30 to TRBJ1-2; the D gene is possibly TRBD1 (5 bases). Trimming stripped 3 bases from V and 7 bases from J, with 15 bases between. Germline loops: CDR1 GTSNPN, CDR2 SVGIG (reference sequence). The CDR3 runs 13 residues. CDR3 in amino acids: CAWRGGQAGGYTF. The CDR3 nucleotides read TGTGCCTGGAGGGGAGGACAAGCGGGTGGCTACACCTTC.

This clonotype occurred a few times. CDR3 amino acids: CAIKSDGAYEQYV. DNA for the CDR3: TGTGCCATCAAATCTGACGGAGCCTACGAGCAGTACGTC. The chain links TRBV10-3 to TRBJ2-7, with unresolved D. The germline CDR1 and CDR2 sequences are ENHRY and SYGVKD. This CDR3 comprises 13 residues. Trimming removed 7 bases from V and 2 bases from J, with 12 bases in between.